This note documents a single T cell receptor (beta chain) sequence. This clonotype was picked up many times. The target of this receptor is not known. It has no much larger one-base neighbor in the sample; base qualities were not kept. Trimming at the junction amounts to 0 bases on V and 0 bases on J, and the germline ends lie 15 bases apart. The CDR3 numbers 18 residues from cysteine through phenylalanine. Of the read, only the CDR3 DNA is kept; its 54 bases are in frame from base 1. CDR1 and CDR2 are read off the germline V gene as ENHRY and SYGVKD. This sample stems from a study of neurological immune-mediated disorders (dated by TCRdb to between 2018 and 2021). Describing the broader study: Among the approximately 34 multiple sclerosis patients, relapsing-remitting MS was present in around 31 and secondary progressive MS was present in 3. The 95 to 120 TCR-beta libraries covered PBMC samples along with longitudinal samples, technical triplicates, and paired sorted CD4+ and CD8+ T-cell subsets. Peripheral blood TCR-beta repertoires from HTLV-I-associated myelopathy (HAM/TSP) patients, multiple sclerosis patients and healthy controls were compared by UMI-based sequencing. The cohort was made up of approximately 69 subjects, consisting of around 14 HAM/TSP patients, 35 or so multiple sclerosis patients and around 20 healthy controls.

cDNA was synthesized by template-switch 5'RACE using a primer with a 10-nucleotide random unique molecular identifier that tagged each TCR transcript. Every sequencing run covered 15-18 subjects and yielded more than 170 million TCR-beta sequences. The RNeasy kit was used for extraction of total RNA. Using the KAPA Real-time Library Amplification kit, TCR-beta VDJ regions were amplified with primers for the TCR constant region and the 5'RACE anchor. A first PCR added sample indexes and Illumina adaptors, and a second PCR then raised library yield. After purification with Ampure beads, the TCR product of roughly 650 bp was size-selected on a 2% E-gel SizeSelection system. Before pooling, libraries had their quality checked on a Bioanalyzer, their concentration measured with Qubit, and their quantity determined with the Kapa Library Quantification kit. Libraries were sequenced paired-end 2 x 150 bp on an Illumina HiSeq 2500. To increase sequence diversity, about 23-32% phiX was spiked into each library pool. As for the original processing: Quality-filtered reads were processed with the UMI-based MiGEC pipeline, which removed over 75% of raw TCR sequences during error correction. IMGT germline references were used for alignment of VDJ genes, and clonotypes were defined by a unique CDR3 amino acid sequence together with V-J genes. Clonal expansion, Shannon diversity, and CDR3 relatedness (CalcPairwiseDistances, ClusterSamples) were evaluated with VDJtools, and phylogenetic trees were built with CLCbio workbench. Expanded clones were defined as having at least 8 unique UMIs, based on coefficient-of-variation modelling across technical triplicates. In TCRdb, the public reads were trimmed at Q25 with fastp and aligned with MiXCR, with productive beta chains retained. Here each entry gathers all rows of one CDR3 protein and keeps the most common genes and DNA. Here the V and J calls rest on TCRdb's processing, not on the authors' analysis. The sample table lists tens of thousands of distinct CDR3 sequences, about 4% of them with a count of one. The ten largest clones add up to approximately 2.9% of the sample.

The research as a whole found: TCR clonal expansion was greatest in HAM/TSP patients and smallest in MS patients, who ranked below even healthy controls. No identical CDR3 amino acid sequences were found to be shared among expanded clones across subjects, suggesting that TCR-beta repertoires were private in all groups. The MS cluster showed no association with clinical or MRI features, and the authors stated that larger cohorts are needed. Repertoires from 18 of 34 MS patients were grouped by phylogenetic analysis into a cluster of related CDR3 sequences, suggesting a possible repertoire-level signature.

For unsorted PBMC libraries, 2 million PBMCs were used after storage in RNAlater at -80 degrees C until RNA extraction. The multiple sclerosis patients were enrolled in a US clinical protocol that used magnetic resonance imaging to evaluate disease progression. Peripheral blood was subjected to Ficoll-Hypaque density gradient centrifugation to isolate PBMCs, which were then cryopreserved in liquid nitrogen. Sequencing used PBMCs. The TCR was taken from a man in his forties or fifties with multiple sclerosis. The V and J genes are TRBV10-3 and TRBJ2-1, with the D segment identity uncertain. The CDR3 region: CAISESSIRKTSYNEQFF. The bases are TGTGCCATCAGTGAGTCTTCAATTCGGAAAACCTCCTACAATGAGCAGTTCTTC.